Listed below are T cell receptor beta chains from one sample, sequenced in a study of post-analysis software for immune sequencing data. TCRdb re-called the PCR reads through MiXCR, storing one row per CDR3 protein. Of over 700,000 distinct CDR3 sequences detected, around 27% appear once; the ten largest clones hold 0.5% to 0.6%. Sequencing was carried out using blood. The receptor source for this set is a girl between 5 and 17 years old with multiple sclerosis. The CDR3 runs from the conserved cysteine through the conserved F or W. D genes are given only for firm matches. Clone sizes are given selectively: once, few, many, or a class where the clone is expanded.

TGCAGTGCTAGAGCGGGGGGGAGGGCCGATACGCAGTATTTT | CSARAGGRADTQYF | TRBJ2-3 | TRBD2 | TRBV20-1 | few
TGCAGTGCTATCGGGACTAGCGACTCTGGGGCCAACGTCCTGACTTTC | CSAIGTSDSGANVLTF | TRBJ2-6 | TRBD2 | TRBV20-1 | few
TGTGCCAGCAGCCAGTACCCGGGACAAGTTAATGAAAAACTGTTTTTT | CASSQYPGQVNEKLFF | TRBJ1-4 | . | TRBV16 | .
TGTGCCACCAGGAGAGGGGATACGCAGTATTTT | CATRRGDTQYF | TRBJ2-3 | . | TRBV24-1 | few
TGCAGTGCTAGCTGGAGATCCGGGGCCAACGTCCTGACTTTC | CSASWRSGANVLTF | TRBJ2-6 | . | TRBV20-1 | .
TGTGCCAGCAGTGAAGGACCAGGAAATTCACCCCTCCACTTT | CASSEGPGNSPLHF | TRBJ1-6 | . | TRBV6-1 | few
TGTGCCAGCAGTGCGGGTGGGAAGCAAGAGACCCAGTACTTC | CASSAGGKQETQYF | TRBJ2-5 | . | TRBV27 | .
TGCGCCAGCAGCTTGGAGGGAAACACCATATATTTT | CASSLEGNTIYF | TRBJ1-3 | . | TRBV5-1 | few
TGTGCCAGCAGTGGGGACGGGCACTCCTACGAGCAGTACTTC | CASSGDGHSYEQYF | TRBJ2-7 | . | TRBV12-3/TRBV12-4 | .
TGTGCCAGCAGACCCTGGACAGGGCGAAGGAGGGAGACCCAGTACTTC | CASRPWTGRRRETQYF | TRBJ2-5 | TRBD1 | TRBV2 | .
TGTGCCAGCAGCTTTAAGGCCTTAGGGACTAGCGGGAGCCATGAGCAGTTCTTC | CASSFKALGTSGSHEQFF | TRBJ2-1 | TRBD2 | TRBV7-2 | few
TGTGCCAGCAGCCAAGCAAGCCCCTACAATGGGCAGTTCTTC | CASSQASPYNGQFF | TRBJ2-1 | . | TRBV3-1 | .
TGCAGTGCTAGGAAGGGGGTTCTGAACACTGAAGCTTTCTTT | CSARKGVLNTEAFF | TRBJ1-1 | . | TRBV20-1 | once
TGTGCCAGCAGCATCCTCCGGGGCCCGGGGGAGACCCAGTACTTC | CASSILRGPGETQYF | TRBJ2-5 | . | TRBV7-2 | few
TGCGCCAGCAGCCAAAATGTCCCCGGACTCAGCACGGGGGGCAAAAACATTCAGTACTTC | CASSQNVPGLSTGGKNIQYF | TRBJ2-4 | TRBD2 | TRBV5-1 | few
TGTGCCAGCAGGATCGGGAGGGCCGACAACGAGCAGTTCTTC | CASRIGRADNEQFF | TRBJ2-1 | TRBD2 | TRBV28 | .
TGTGCCAGCAGCGAAGGACAGTTGACTGGGGAGACCCAGTACTTC | CASSEGQLTGETQYF | TRBJ2-5 | . | TRBV28 | .
TGCAGTGCTAGAGCAGTTCCCCTAAGGAATGAGCAGTTCTTC | CSARAVPLRNEQFF | TRBJ2-1 | . | TRBV20-1 | .
TGCAGTACTAGAGAGGGGGCAGGTAGCACAGATACGCAGTATTTT | CSTREGAGSTDTQYF | TRBJ2-3 | TRBD1 | TRBV20-1 | .
TGTGCCAGTAGTATGAGACGTAGCTCCTGCAATGAGCAGTTCTTC | CASSMRRSSCNEQFF | TRBJ2-1 | . | TRBV19 | .